The 16 T cell receptor beta chains below were found in one sample sequenced in a study of T cells in Graves' hyperthyroidism and ophthalmopathy. Authors of the study amplified TCR beta CDR3 regions from RNA transcripts. First-round RT-PCR targeting the TCR CDR3 was performed with the HTBI primer set. One entry per CDR3 protein, called by TCRdb with MiXCR from the multiplex PCR reads. The data show about 590,000 distinct CDR3 sequences, with around 14% seen just once and approximately 7.4% held by the top ten. Sequenced material: blood. These receptors were obtained from a woman under 40 with Graves' hyperthyroidism.

The V gene is TRBV19, the J gene TRBJ2-1, with 9 bases that match TRBD2. Germline values: CDR1 LNHDA, CDR2 SQIVND (reference sequence). J gave up 8 bases and V 6 bases, and 11 bases lay outside the gene matches. The CDR3 has 15 amino acids. The CDR3 DNA reads TGTGCCAGTAGGGTTAGCGGGAGAAAAGGCGATGAGCAGTTCTTC. Translated: CASRVSGRKGDEQFF.

This clonotype was seen only a few times. The chain employs TRBV14 and TRBJ2-5; D remains unclear. Germline assignment: CDR1 SGHDN and CDR2 FVKESK. The CDR3 has 13 residues. V was shortened by 1 base and J by 7 bases, with 10 bases between the two germline ends. The CDR3 DNA follows: TGTGCCAGCAGCCAAGGAAACGGTGCGACCCAGTACTTC. Amino acids: CASSQGNGATQYF.

The sample holds many counts of this clonotype. This chain joins TRBV11-2 and TRBJ2-3; unclear D gene. Germline values: CDR1 SGHAT, CDR2 FQNNGV. The CDR3 contains 15 residues. The ends were cut back, 5 bases at V and 5 bases at J, with 17 bases in the middle. CDR3 loop: CASSPRSLPGDTQYF. Here the CDR3 DNA reads TGTGCCAGCAGCCCGAGGTCCCTCCCCGGAGATACGCAGTATTTT.

The chain has TRBV6-2 or TRBV6-3 and TRBJ2-1, with 10 positions matching TRBD2. This CDR3 is built from 16 residues. In germline, CDR1 is MNHEY, CDR2 SVGEGT. J was trimmed by 1 base and V by 5 bases; bases with no gene match: 5. The CDR3 is CASSLLAGQSYNEQFF. In nucleotides, the CDR3 is TGTGCCAGCAGTCTACTAGCGGGACAATCCTACAATGAGCAGTTCTTC.

The V and J genes are TRBV13 and TRBJ2-7; 9 bases align to TRBD1. CDR1 PRHDT and CDR2 FYEKMQ come from the germline V gene (reference sequence). The CDR3 runs to 15 residues. The V and J ends lost 4 bases and 0 bases, in that order; junction bases with no gene match: 4. The CDR3 nucleotides read TGTGCCAGCAGCTACACAGGGGGCAACTCCTACGAGCAGTACTTC. This sequence encodes CASSYTGGNSYEQYF.

The rearrangement uses TRBV29-1 and TRBJ2-1, with unresolved D. Germline V CDR1 and CDR2: SQVTM, ANQGSEA. This CDR3 spans 13 amino acids. Trimming pared 4 bases from V and 0 bases from J, leaving 7 bases between. CDR3 protein: CSVVGNSYNEQFF. CDR3 in DNA: TGCAGCGTTGTTGGGAACTCCTACAATGAGCAGTTCTTC.

On this clonotype itself: A read error is possible here, since a much larger clone lies one base away. This chain uses TRBV7-6 with TRBJ2-1; 12 bases map to TRBD2. V lost 4 bases to trimming and J lost 6 bases; unmatched junction nucleotides: 16. Germline CDR1 reads SGHVS; CDR2 reads FNYEAQ. The length of the CDR3 is 19 residues. The CDR3 spells CASSSSASGRARRLNEQFF. The CDR3 bases are TGTGCCAGCAGCTCCTCGGCTAGCGGGAGGGCCAGACGCCTCAATGAGCAGTTCTTC.

This clonotype was found a few times. The gene calls are TRBV5-1 and TRBJ2-7, with D perhaps TRBD2 (6 bases). Germline CDR1 SGHRS, CDR2 YFSETQ. Trimming stripped 4 bases from V and 1 base from J, with 18 bases between. CDR3 size: 16 residues. The CDR3: CASSPGGTGESYEQYF. DNA for the CDR3: TGCGCCAGCAGCCCCGGAGGGACCGGGGAATCCTACGAGCAGTACTTC.

The table lists this clonotype with many counts. The chain recombines TRBV7-6 with TRBJ2-5; possible D gene TRBD2, 5 bases. Germline CDR1 reads SGHVS; CDR2 reads FNYEAQ. Trimming pared 1 base from V and 4 bases from J, leaving 10 bases between. The CDR3 has 14 amino acids. The CDR3 DNA is TGTGCCAGCAGCTTAGTAGGTAGCGCAGAGACCCAGTACTTC. Amino acid sequence: CASSLVGSAETQYF.

The chain links TRBV7-9 to TRBJ1-4, with D uncertain. CDR1 and CDR2 (germline): SEHNR, FQNEAQ (reference sequence). The CDR3 covers 15 residues. The V end was cut by 2 bases, the J end by 7 bases, with 14 bases between. CDR3 in DNA: TGTGCCAGCAGCTTAACCGGGAGTACGGGTGAAAAACTGTTTTTT. It specifies CASSLTGSTGEKLFF.

This clonotype was counted at least ten times. This chain uses TRBV3-1 with TRBJ2-1; TRBD2 matches at 10 bases. With V trimmed by 2 bases and J by 2 bases, 6 bases remained unmatched. The germline V gene encodes CDR1 LGHDT and CDR2 YNNKEL (reference sequence). CDR3 length equals 17 residues. The CDR3 loop reads CASSQYSSGSPYNEQFF. As DNA, the CDR3 is TGTGCCAGCAGCCAATACTCTAGCGGGAGCCCCTACAATGAGCAGTTCTTC.

This clonotype has ten or more counts. V gene TRBV7-8 combines with J gene TRBJ2-7; possibly TRBD1 for D (6 bases). Germline CDR1 reads SGHVS; CDR2 reads FQNEAQ. V was shortened by 3 bases and J by 5 bases, with 8 bases between the two germline ends. The CDR3 is 12 residues long. CDR3 bases: TGTGCCAGCAGCTTTGGGGGCCACGAGCAGTACTTC. Amino acids: CASSFGGHEQYF.

The sample holds many counts of this clonotype. The chain couples TRBV11-2 to TRBJ2-1, with D uncertain. The CDR3 is 13 residues long. V shed 5 bases and J shed 8 bases, with 13 bases lying between them. Germline lookup yields CDR1 SGHAT and CDR2 FQNNGV. CDR3: CASSPENRDEQFF. CDR3 in DNA: TGTGCCAGCAGCCCCGAGAATCGTGATGAGCAGTTCTTC.

This clonotype was counted many times. This chain joins TRBV28 and TRBJ2-1, with D possibly matching TRBD2 (5 bases). The CDR3 length is 16 residues. V dropped 2 bases and J dropped 5 bases, with 16 bases sitting between them. CDR1 MDHEN and CDR2 SYDVKM come from the germline V gene. CDR3 protein: CASSLLDYLSDNEQFF. For the CDR3, the DNA is TGTGCCAGCAGTTTACTTGACTACCTCTCGGACAATGAGCAGTTCTTC.

This clonotype was counted only a few times. The genes are TRBV5-1 and TRBJ2-2; D unresolved. The V gene lost 1 base and the J gene lost 3 bases, with 13 bases spanning the gap. Germline V gene data show CDR1 as SGHRS and CDR2 as YFSETQ. There are 16 residues in the CDR3. The CDR3: CASSLLESRYTGELFF. CDR3 in DNA: TGCGCCAGCAGCTTGCTGGAGTCAAGGTACACCGGGGAGCTGTTTTTT.

This clonotype was detected only a few times. This sequence joins TRBV6-7 and TRBJ2-3; the match to TRBD2 covers 9 bases. TRBV6-7 falls under the ORF class, with uncertain function. The V and J ends lost 7 bases and 4 bases, in that order; junction bases with no gene match: 12. CDR3 length: 16 residues. CDR3 DNA: TGTGCCAGCAACCACCCTAGCGGGGCCCCAGCAGATACGCAGTATTTT. Translation: CASNHPSGAPADTQYF.